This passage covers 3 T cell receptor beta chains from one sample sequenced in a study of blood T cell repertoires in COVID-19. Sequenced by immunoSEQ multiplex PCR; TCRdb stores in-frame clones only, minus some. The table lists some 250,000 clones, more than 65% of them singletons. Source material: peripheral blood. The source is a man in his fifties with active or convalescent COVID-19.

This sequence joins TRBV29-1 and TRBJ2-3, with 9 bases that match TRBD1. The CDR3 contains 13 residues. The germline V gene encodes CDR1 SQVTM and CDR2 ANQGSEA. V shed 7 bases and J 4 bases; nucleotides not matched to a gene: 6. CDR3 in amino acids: CSAWTGEADTQYF. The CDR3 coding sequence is TGCAGCGCCTGGACAGGGGAGGCAGATACGCAGTATTTT.

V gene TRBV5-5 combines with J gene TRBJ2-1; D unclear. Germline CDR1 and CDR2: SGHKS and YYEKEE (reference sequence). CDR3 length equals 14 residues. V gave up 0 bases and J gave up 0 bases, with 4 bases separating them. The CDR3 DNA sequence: TGTGCCAGCAGCTTGGACAGCTCCTACAATGAGCAGTTCTTC. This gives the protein CASSLDSSYNEQFF.

CDR3 DNA: TGTGCCAGCAGCCGGACTAGCGGGGGCACGAACACCGGGGAGCTGTTTTTT. This gives the protein CASSRTSGGTNTGELFF. The V call is TRBV7-6, the J call TRBJ2-2; the match to TRBD2 covers 13 bases. The CDR3 loop spans 17 amino acids. The trim removed 5 bases at V and 0 bases at J, leaving 3 bases unmatched. Germline V CDR1 and CDR2: SGHVS, FNYEAQ. The full variable domain, in which reference TRBV7-6 and TRBJ2-2 provide the parts outside the CDR3, is GAGVSQSPRYKVTKRGQDVALRCDPISGHVSLYWYRQALGQGPEFLTYFNYEAQQDKSGLPNDRFSAERPEGSISTLTIQRTEQRDSAMYRCASSRTSGGTNTGELFFGEGSRLTVL.